Sequencing of this T cell receptor beta chain was carried out in a study of cytomegalovirus exposure and HLA in healthy donors. On this clone: The target antigen is unknown.

Points from the study as a whole: Testing in vitro showed a few CMV-associated chains specific for CMV antigens. Associated with cytomegalovirus, according to the listing, were 150 to 200 TCR beta chains. Most TCR sequences were seen very rarely across donors, but some public TCRs occurred in many.

The CDR3 consists of 14 residues. V was trimmed by 5 bases and J by 11 bases, leaving 19 bases between them. Looked up from germline, CDR1 is PRHDT and CDR2 is FYEKMQ (reference sequence). Generated by immunoSEQ multiplex PCR, the TCRdb table keeps only in-frame clones and is missing some. Among approximately 100,000 clones, about 93% were seen once, and the ten largest hold approximately 1%. The receptor was derived from a woman aged 25 to 45 in good health and CMV-seropositive. The chain uses TRBV13 and TRBJ1-5, with D possibly matching TRBD1 (6 bases). The sample consisted of PBMCs. The CDR3 loop is CASSLRGGGDAQHF. The CDR3 coding sequence is TGTGCCAGCAGCCTCCGTGGAGGGGGGGATGCCCAGCATTTT. Together with reference TRBV13 and TRBJ1-5, the CDR3 gives the full variable domain: AAGVIQSPRHLIKEKRETATLKCYPIPRHDTVYWYQQGPGQDPQFLISFYEKMQSDKGSIPDRFSAQQFSDYHSELNMSSLELGDSALYFCASSLRGGGDAQHFGDGTRLSIL.